The 11 T cell receptor beta chains given below trace back to one sample, sequenced in a study of CD8+ T cells in alopecia areata. The sequencing template was cDNA reverse transcribed from extracted RNA. TCRdb's copy holds only in-frame clones and misses some; the assay was immunoSEQ multiplex PCR. The sample lists approximately 30,000 clones, about 60% seen once, with around 40% in the top ten. Sequenced sample: NKG2D-high CD8+ T cells sorted from blood. Every receptor here comes from a human donor with alopecia areata.

V gene TRBV27 combines with J gene TRBJ1-1, with unresolved D. Germline V gene data show CDR1 as MNHEY and CDR2 as SMNVEV (reference sequence). Trimming pared 2 bases from V and 5 bases from J, leaving 12 bases between. The CDR3 length is 14 residues. CDR3 amino acids: CASSLTRSGTEAFF. CDR3 sequence (DNA): TGTGCCAGCAGTTTAACGAGGTCCGGGACTGAAGCTTTCTTT.

This clone showed up just a few times. The rearrangement uses TRBV29-1 and TRBJ1-3; 8 bases match TRBD1. The CDR3 covers 15 residues. V shed 1 base, J shed 4 bases, and the junction held 6 bases outside the gene matches. Germline assignment: CDR1 SQVTM and CDR2 ANQGSEA. In DNA, the CDR3 is TGCAGCGTTGAAGGACAGGGGTTCTCCGGAAACACCATATATTTT. As protein: CSVEGQGFSGNTIYF. The whole variable domain, remainder taken from reference TRBV29-1 and TRBJ1-3, is SAVISQKPSRDICQRGTSLTIQCQVDSQVTMMFWYRQQPGQSLTLIATANQGSEATYESGFVIDKFPISRPNLTFSTLTVSNMSPEDSSIYLCSVEGQGFSGNTIYFGEGSWLTVV.

A few counts support this clone. The V call is TRBV29-1, the J call TRBJ1-1, with 10 bases lining up with TRBD1. CDR3 size: 15 residues. Trimming removed 5 bases from V and 0 bases from J; junction bases left unmatched: 6. Germline assignment: CDR1 SQVTM and CDR2 ANQGSEA. In DNA, the CDR3 is TGCAGCGTTTTGGGGACAGGGGAAATGAACACTGAAGCTTTCTTT. Its translation: CSVLGTGEMNTEAFF.

V gene TRBV10-1 combines with J gene TRBJ2-2; D is unresolved. The CDR3 loop spans 12 amino acids. The germline gives CDR1 WNHNN, CDR2 SYGVQD (reference sequence). V was pared by 5 bases and J by 5 bases, with 6 bases between. DNA of the CDR3: TGCGCCAGCAGTCTAGGGACCGGGGAGCTGTTTTTT. Protein: CASSLGTGELFF.

The J gene is TRBJ1-2, the V gene TRBV7-3; TRBD1 aligns across 8 bases. J lost 3 bases, V lost 5 bases, and 8 bases had no gene match. Germline CDR1 SGHTA, CDR2 FQGTGA. The CDR3 totals 15 residues. CDR3 sequence: CASSLVPDRDYGYTF. CDR3 nucleotide sequence: TGTGCCAGCAGCCTTGTCCCGGACAGGGACTATGGCTACACCTTC.

The chain links TRBV13 to TRBJ2-7; D is unresolved. The germline V gene has CDR1 PRHDT and CDR2 FYEKMQ (reference sequence). The CDR3 length is 15 residues. Trimming took off 5 bases at V and 4 bases at J, with 18 bases between the two ends. The DNA of the CDR3 is TGTGCCAGCAGCGTTCAGGCGAAGAACTTTTACGAGCAGTACTTC. Its protein is CASSVQAKNFYEQYF.

This chain links TRBV27 with TRBJ1-1, with a possible D match to TRBD1 (5 bases). Germline V gene lookup returns CDR1 MNHEY and CDR2 SMNVEV (reference sequence). The CDR3 loop spans 11 amino acids. Trimming took off 9 bases at V and 8 bases at J, with 13 bases between the two ends. DNA for the CDR3: TGTGCCAGTTCGGGGGGAGGGGAAGCTTTCTTT. Residues: CASSGGGEAFF.

The rearrangement uses TRBV28 and TRBJ2-7, with 7 bases lining up with TRBD2. The CDR3 sequence is 16 residues long. With 2 bases clipped from V and 0 bases from J, the junction kept 7 bases outside the gene matches. The germline V gene encodes CDR1 MDHEN and CDR2 SYDVKM. The CDR3 loop is CASSLTNRDYSYEQYF. CDR3 in DNA: TGTGCCAGCAGTTTAACGAACCGGGACTACTCCTACGAGCAGTACTTC. The complete variable domain, with remaining parts taken from reference TRBV28 and TRBJ2-7, reads DVKVTQSSRYLVKRTGEKVFLECVQDMDHENMFWYRQDPGLGLRLIYFSYDVKMKEKGDIPEGYSVSREKKERFSLILESASTNQTSMYLCASSLTNRDYSYEQYFGPGTRLTVT.

V is TRBV7-9 and J is TRBJ1-2; D is uncertain. Deletions cut 3 bases from V and 0 bases from J, with 8 bases between. The germline V gene has CDR1 SEHNR and CDR2 FQNEAQ (reference sequence). The CDR3 extends over 14 amino acids. The CDR3 loop is CASSLGSSNYGYTF. The CDR3 DNA reads as TGTGCCAGCAGCTTGGGCAGCTCTAACTATGGCTACACCTTC.

To note about this clone: The conserved phenylalanine or tryptophan is not found at the CDR3 terminus, so this likely reflects a read error. No DNA is shown, since the ends of the CDR3 on it are uncertain; the CDR3 is the one TCRdb lists. The chain joins TRBV29-1 to TRBJ2-7; the D call in the table, TRBD2, was not verified against the DNA. Germline CDR1 reads SQVTM; CDR2 reads ANQGSEA. Inclusive of both ends, the CDR3 amounts to 12 amino acids. The CDR3 sequence: CSVEDKRGLWLY.

This chain links TRBV19 with TRBJ2-1, with 7 positions matching TRBD2. Germline V gives CDR1 LNHDA, CDR2 SQIVND (reference sequence). The CDR3 is made up of 16 amino acids. J gave up 0 bases and V 1 base, and 3 bases lay outside the gene matches. Here the CDR3 DNA reads TGTGCCAGTAGTATAGTAGCGGGCGCCTCCTACAATGAGCAGTTCTTC. It translates to CASSIVAGASYNEQFF.